The clone carrying this T cell receptor (beta chain) was seen just once. The data stem from a study of shared clonotypes between healthy human individuals. When replicate PCRs were run on sorted subsets, they used about 220 ng DNA, about 31,000 T cell genomes. In the authors' workflow: Filtering differed for immunoSEQ, which gave only junction sequences without quality scores. TCRdb keeps only in-frame clones here, not all; method: immunoSEQ multiplex PCR. V and J calls and clone size follow that table, whereas D and trimming were derived from the DNA. Here the sample spans about 1.5 million clones, 95% to 99% being singletons. The CDR3 is made up of 16 amino acids. V was shortened by 5 bases and J by 0 bases, with 14 bases between the two germline ends. CDR1 and CDR2 (germline): SGHTA, FQGNSA.

The chain links TRBV7-2 to TRBJ2-4, with D perhaps TRBD2 (6 bases). Sequencing was carried out using naive CD4+ T cells sorted from blood. Indicated subset: CD45RA+ positively selected. The TCR was taken from a man between 25 and 39 years old in good health. CDR3 sequence (DNA): TGTGCCAGCAGCCCCCGGGGGTTATTAGCCAAAAACATTCAGTACTTC. The encoded protein is CASSPRGLLAKNIQYF.